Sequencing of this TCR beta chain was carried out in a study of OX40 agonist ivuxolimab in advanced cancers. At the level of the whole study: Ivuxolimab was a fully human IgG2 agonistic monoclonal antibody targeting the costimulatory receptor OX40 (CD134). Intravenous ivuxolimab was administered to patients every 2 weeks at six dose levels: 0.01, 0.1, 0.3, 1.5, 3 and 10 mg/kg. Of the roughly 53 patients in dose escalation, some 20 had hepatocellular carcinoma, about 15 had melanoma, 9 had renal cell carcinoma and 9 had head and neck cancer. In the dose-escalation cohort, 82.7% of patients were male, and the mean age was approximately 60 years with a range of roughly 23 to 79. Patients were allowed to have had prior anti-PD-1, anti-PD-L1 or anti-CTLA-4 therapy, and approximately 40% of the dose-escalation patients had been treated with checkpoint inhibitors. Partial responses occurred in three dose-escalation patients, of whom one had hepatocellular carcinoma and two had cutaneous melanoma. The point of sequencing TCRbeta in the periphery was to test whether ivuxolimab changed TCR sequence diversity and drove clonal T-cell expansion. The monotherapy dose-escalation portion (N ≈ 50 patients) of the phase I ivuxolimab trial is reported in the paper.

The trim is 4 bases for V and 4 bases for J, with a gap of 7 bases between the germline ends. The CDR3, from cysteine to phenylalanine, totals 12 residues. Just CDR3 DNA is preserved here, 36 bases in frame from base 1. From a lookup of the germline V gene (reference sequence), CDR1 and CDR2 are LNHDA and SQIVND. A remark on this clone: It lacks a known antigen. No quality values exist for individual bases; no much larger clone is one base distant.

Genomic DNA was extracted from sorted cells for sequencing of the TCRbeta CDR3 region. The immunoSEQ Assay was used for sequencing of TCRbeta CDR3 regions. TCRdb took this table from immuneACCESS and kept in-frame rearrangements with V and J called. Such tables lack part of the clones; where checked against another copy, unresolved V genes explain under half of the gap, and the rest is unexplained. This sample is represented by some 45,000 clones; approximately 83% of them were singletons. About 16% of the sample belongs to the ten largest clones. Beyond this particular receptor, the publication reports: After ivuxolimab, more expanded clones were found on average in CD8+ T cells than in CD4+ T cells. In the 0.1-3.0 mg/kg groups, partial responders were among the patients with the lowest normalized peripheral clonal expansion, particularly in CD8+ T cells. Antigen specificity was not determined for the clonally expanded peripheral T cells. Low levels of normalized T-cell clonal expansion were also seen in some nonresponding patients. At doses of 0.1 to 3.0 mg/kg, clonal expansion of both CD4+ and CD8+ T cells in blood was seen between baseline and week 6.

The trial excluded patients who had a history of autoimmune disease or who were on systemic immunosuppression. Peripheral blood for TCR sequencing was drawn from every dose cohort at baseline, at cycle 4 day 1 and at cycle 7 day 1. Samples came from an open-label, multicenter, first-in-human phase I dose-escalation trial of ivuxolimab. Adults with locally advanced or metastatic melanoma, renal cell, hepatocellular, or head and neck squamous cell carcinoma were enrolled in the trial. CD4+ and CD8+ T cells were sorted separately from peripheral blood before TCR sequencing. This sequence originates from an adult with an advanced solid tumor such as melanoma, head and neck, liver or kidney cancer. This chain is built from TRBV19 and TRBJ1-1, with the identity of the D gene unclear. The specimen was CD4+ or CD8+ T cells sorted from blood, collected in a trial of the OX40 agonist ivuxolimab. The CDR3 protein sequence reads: CASSNGITEAFF. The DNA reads TGTGCCAGTAGTAATGGGATCACTGAAGCTTTCTTT. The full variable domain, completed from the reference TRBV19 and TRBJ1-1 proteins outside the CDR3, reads DGGITQSPKYLFRKEGQNVTLSCEQNLNHDAMYWYRQDPGQGLRLIYYSQIVNDFQKGDIAEGYSVSREKKESFPLTVTSAQKNPTAFYLCASSNGITEAFFGQGTRLTVV.